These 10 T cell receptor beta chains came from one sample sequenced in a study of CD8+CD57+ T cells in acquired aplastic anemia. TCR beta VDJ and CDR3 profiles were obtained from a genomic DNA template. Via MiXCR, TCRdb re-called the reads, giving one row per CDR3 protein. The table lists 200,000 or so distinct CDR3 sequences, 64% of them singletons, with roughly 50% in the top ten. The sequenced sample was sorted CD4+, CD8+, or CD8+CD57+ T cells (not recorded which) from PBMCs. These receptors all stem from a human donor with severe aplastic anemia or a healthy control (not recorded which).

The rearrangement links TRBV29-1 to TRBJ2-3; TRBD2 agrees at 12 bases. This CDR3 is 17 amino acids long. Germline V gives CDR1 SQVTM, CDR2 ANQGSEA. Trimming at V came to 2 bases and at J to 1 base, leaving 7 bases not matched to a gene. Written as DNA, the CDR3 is TGCAGCGTTGAACGTCCAGGACTAGCGGGGCGCACAGATACGCAGTATTTT. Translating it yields CSVERPGLAGRTDTQYF.

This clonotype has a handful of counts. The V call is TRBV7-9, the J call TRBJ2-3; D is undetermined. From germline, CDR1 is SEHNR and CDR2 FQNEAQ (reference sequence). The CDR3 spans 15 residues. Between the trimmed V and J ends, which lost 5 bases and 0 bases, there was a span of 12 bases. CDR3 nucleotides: TGTGCCAGCAGCGTACAAGGCTCTAGCACAGATACGCAGTATTTT. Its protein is CASSVQGSSTDTQYF.

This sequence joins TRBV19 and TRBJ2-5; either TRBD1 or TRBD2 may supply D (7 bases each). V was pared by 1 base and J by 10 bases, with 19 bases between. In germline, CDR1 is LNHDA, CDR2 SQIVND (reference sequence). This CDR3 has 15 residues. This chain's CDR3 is CASSIGIQGGTVQYF. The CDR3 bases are TGTGCCAGTAGTATAGGAATCCAGGGGGGGACGGTCCAGTACTTC.

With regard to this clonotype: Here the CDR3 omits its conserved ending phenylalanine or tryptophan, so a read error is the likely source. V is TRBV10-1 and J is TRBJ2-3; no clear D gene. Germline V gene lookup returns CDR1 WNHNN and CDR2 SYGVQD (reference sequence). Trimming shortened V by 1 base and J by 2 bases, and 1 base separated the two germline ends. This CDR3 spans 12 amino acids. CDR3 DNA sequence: TGCGCCAGCAGTGAGTTCACAGATACGCAGTATCTT. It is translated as CASSEFTDTQYL.

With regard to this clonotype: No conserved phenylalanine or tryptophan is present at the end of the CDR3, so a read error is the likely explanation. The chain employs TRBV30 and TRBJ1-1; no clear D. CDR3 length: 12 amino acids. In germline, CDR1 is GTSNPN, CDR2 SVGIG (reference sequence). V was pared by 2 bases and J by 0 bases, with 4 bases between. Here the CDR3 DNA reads TGTGCCTGGAGTCCGATGAACACTGAAGCTTTCTCT. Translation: CAWSPMNTEAFS.

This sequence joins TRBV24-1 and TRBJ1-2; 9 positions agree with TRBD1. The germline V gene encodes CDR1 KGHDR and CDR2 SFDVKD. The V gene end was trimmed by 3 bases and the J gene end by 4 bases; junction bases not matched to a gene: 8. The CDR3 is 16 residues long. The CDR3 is CATSDTGQGSSYGYTF. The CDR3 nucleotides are TGTGCCACCAGTGATACCGGACAGGGGTCCTCCTATGGCTACACCTTC.

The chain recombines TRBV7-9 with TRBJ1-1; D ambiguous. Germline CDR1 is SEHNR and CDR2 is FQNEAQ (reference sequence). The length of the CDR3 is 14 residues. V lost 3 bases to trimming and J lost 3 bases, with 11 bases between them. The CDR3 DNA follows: TGTGCCAGCAGCTTGCGCCACCCTTACACTGAAGCTTTCTTT. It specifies CASSLRHPYTEAFF.

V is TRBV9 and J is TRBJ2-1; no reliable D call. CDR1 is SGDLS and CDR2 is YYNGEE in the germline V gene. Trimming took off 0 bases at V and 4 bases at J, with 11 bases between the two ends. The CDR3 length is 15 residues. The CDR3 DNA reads TGTGCCAGCAGCGTAGGAGGAACCAGATACAATGAGCAGTTCTTC. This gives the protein CASSVGGTRYNEQFF. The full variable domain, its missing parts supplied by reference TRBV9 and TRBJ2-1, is DSGVTQTPKHLITATGQRVTLRCSPRSGDLSVYWYQQSLDQGLQFLIQYYNGEERAKGNILERFSAQQFPDLHSELNLSSLELGDSALYFCASSVGGTRYNEQFFGPGTRLTVL.

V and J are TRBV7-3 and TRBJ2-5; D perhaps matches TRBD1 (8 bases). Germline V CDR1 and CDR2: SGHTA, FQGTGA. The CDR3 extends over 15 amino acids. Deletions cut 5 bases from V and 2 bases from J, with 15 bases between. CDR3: CASSPNRGGQETQYF. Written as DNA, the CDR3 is TGTGCCAGCAGCCCAAACAGGGGGGGTCAAGAGACCCAGTACTTC.

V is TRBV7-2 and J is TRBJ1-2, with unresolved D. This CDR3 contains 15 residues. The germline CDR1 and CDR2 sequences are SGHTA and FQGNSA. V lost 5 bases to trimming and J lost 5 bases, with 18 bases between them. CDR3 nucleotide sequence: TGTGCCAGCAGCCAACGCCCGGGAGTGATTTATGGCTACACCTTC. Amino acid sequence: CASSQRPGVIYGYTF.